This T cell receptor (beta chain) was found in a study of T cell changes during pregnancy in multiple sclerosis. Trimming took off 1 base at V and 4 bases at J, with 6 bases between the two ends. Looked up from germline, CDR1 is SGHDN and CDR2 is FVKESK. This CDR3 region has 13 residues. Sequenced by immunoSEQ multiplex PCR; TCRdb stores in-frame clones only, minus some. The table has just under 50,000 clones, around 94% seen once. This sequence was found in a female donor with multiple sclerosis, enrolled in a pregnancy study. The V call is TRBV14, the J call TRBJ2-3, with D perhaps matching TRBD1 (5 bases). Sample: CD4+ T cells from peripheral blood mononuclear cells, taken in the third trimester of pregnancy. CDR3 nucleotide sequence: TGTGCCAGCAGCCAAGTAGGGGCAGATACGCAGTATTTT. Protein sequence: CASSQVGADTQYF.